This T cell receptor beta chain was captured in a study of blood T cell repertoires in COVID-19. Across the study: The samples span acute and convalescent COVID-19 from the United States, Italy and Spain. PBMCs, B-cell-depleted T cells, or T cells were the source of the cDNA or gDNA that made up the material.

This CDR3 spans 14 amino acids. Germline V gene data show CDR1 as SNHLY and CDR2 as FYNNEI. Losses at the gene ends were 5 bases for V and 5 bases for J; bases not matched to a gene: 7. As processed by the authors: Amplification of reference gene primers provided the estimated nucleated cell counts. Measured with immunoSEQ multiplex PCR; TCRdb has only the in-frame clones, and not every one. V and J calls and clone size are as listed in that table; D and trimming were resolved from the DNA. The sample contains tens of thousands of clones, 88% of which appear only once. The chain couples TRBV2 to TRBJ1-2; 8 bases align to TRBD1. The material sequenced was peripheral blood. This receptor was taken from a man between 60 and 75 years old with COVID-19, enrolled during active disease. The CDR3: CASSIGQGGYGYTF. The CDR3 DNA reads TGTGCCAGCAGTATCGGACAGGGCGGGTATGGCTACACCTTC. Full variable domain (outside the CDR3, taken from reference TRBV2 and TRBJ1-2): EPEVTQTPSHQVTQMGQEVILRCVPISNHLYFYWYRQILGQKVEFLVSFYNNEISEKSEIFDDQFSVERPDGSNFTLKIRSTKLEDSAMYFCASSIGQGGYGYTFGSGTRLTVV.